Sequencing of this TCR beta chain was carried out in a study of T-cell memory formation after mild COVID-19. Across the study: TCR clusters mostly belonged to single donors. General study results and limits: Contracting clones from day 15 to 85 had balanced CD4/CD8; later expanders favoured CD4+. Some clones that responded were present in memory (sampled pre-infection), which suggests cross-reactive memory joined.

This clonotype was picked up many times. Its antigen remains unknown. TCRdb independently ran MiXCR on the 5' RACE reads; one entry per CDR3 protein. The sample comprises about 38,000 distinct CDR3 sequences, approximately 10% of which are singletons, and 25% to 30% rests with the top ten. The CDR3 runs to 15 residues. The V end lost 0 bases, the J end lost 0 bases, and 8 bases lay between the germline ends. CDR1 SGHRS and CDR2 YFSETQ come from the germline V gene. Sequences were obtained from PBMCs or a T cell subset sorted from them (not recorded which). The chain has TRBV5-1 and TRBJ2-3; no definite D call. The TCR originated in a man younger than 35 who had mild COVID-19 (a few samples of this study predate the infection). Cell type and time point are not known. CDR3 residues: CASSLAGASTDTQYF. The CDR3 nucleotides are TGCGCCAGCAGCTTGGCCGGTGCTAGCACAGATACGCAGTATTTT.